This T cell receptor beta chain derives from a study of T cells in Graves' hyperthyroidism and ophthalmopathy. Study-wide findings and caveats: The model made its ophthalmopathy prediction, and onset followed a median 6.5 months later. Clonotypes that were expanded in thyroid above 0.001 mostly appeared in blood too.

This clonotype has just a few counts. As yet, its antigen is unknown. TCR beta CDR3 region amplification was performed from RNA transcripts. Using the HTBI primer set, a first-round RT-PCR was run on the TCR CDR3. Each CDR3 protein is one row after TCRdb ran MiXCR on the multiplex PCR reads. The profile covers about 760,000 distinct CDR3 sequences, with 35% appearing a single time and less than 35% taken by the ten largest. Patients aged 18 to 65 had newly diagnosed hyperthyroidism lasting under 2 months. Patients showing uncontrolled infection, other autoimmune disease, pregnancy or lactation were ineligible. V trimming: 6 bases; J trimming: 3 bases; junction bases outside the gene matches: 5. This CDR3 is 14 amino acids long. CDR1 is MNHNS, CDR2 SASEGT, per germline.

This sequence originates from a woman aged 40 to 50 with Graves' hyperthyroidism. The chain has TRBV6-1 and TRBJ2-7; 10 nucleotides match TRBD1. The sequencing sample was made of blood. The CDR3 loop is CASRSGQGIYEQYF. Here the CDR3 DNA reads TGTGCCAGCAGGTCGGGACAGGGGATCTACGAGCAGTACTTC.